The source of this T cell receptor beta chain is a study of T-cell memory formation after mild COVID-19. Background on the study: TCR clusters showed largely donor specificity. Study-level results: Nothing confirmed that second-wave clones peaking on day 37 were specific for SARS-CoV-2. Clones that contracted clustered mainly in CM and EM if CD4+ and in EMRA if CD8+.

V was cut by 8 bases and J by 9 bases, with 12 bases left in between. CDR3 length equals 11 residues. TCRdb reanalysed the 5' RACE reads using MiXCR and keeps one entry per CDR3 protein. Here the sample spans roughly 410,000 distinct CDR3 sequences, 24% being singletons. On this clonotype itself: As yet, its antigen is unknown.

The TCR comes from an adult woman who had mild COVID-19 (a few samples of this study predate the infection). Cell type and time point are not known. Sequencing was done on a sample of PBMCs or a T cell subset sorted from them (not recorded which). The chain couples TRBV12-3 or TRBV12-4 to TRBJ2-3, with TRBD1 as a possible D gene (5 bases). The CDR3 loop reads CASGPRVTQYF. CDR3 in DNA: TGTGCCAGCGGGCCCAGGGTCACGCAGTATTTT.